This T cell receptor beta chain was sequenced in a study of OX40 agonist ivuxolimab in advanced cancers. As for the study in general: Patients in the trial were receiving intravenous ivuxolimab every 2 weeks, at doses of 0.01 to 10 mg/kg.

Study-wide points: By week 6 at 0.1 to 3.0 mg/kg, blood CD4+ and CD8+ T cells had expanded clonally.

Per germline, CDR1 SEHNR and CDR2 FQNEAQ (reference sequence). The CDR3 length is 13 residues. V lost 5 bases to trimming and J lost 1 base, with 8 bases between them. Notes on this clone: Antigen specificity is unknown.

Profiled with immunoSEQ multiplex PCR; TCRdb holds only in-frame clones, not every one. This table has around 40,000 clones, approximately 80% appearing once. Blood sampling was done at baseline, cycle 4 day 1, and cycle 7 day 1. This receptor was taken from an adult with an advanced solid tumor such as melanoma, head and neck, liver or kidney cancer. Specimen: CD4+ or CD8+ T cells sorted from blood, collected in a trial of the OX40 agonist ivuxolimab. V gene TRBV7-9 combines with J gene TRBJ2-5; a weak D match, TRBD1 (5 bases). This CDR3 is CASSRQPQETQYF. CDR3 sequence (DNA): TGTGCCAGCAGCCGACAGCCCCAAGAGACCCAGTACTTC.